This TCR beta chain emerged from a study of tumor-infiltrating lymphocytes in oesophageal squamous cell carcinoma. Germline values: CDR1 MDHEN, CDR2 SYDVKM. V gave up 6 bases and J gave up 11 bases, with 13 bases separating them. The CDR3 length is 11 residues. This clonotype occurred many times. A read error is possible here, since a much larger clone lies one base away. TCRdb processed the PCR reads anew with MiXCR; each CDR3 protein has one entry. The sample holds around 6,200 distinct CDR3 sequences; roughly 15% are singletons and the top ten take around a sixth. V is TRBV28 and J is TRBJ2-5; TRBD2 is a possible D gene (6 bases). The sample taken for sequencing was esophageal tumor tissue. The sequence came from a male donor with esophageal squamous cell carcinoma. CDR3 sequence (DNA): TGTGCCAGCAGCAGGGACTTAGCGCAGTACTTC. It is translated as CASSRDLAQYF.